These T cell receptor beta chains were read from a single sample in a study of T cell repertoires in cytomegalovirus infection. Their target antigens are unknown. TCRdb passed the reads through MiXCR, listing each CDR3 protein once. The profile shows roughly 130,000 distinct CDR3 sequences, 20% to 30% of them singletons. Sequences were obtained from PBMCs, sequenced either directly or after in vitro stimulation (not recorded which). The source of these receptors is a human donor in good health (CMV status not recorded). Some clones in this sample may be carry-over from other donors' samples. Each CDR3 is given with its conserved first and last residue. A D gene is named only where the DNA matches it firmly. Size is stated for part of the rows, as once, few or many counts, or as a class when the clone is expanded.

clone_size j_call v_call d_call cdr3_nt cdr3_aa
few TRBJ2-3 TRBV7-9 NA TGTGCCAGCAGGACGGGTGGGGATACGCAGTATTTT CASRTGGDTQYF
NA TRBJ2-2 TRBV14 NA TGTGCCAGCAGGGAGGATGGCACCGGGGAGCTGTTTTTT CASREDGTGELFF
few TRBJ2-5 TRBV7-2 TRBD2 TGTGCCAGCAGCTTAGCGGGTAGCGGGATGGTCGGGACCCAGTACTTC CASSLAGSGMVGTQYF
NA TRBJ2-2 TRBV3-1 TRBD2 TGTGCCAGCAGAGCAACCGGGACTAGTATTCCCGGGGAGCTGTTTTTT CASRATGTSIPGELFF
NA TRBJ1-2 TRBV4-3 NA TGCGCCAGCAGCCAAGACAGGGCAGATGGAGGCTACACCTTC CASSQDRADGGYTF
NA TRBJ2-3 TRBV25-1 TRBD1 TGTGCCAGCAGTCCCCGGGACAGGGTTTCAGATACGCAGTATTTT CASSPRDRVSDTQYF
NA TRBJ2-1 TRBV7-8 TRBD2 TGTGCCAGCAGCTTAGGGGTAGCGGGAGTTGGAAATGAGCAGTTCTTC CASSLGVAGVGNEQFF
NA TRBJ2-1 TRBV11-2 NA TGTGCCAGCAGCCGCGTCCTGTCCCCAGGCGATGAGCAGTTCTTC CASSRVLSPGDEQFF
few TRBJ2-2 TRBV20-1 NA TGCAGTGCTAATGCAAGGAGGAGGGGCACCGGGGAGCTGTTTTTT CSANARRRGTGELFF
NA TRBJ1-1 TRBV6-5 NA TGTGCCAGCAGTTACACAGTGGGGGACACTGAAGCTTTCTTT CASSYTVGDTEAFF
many TRBJ2-2 TRBV24-1 TRBD1 TGTGCCACCAGTGCCCACAGGGGTAACACCGGGGAGCTGTTTTTT CATSAHRGNTGELFF
NA TRBJ1-4 TRBV7-9 NA TGTGCCAGCAGCTTCGCTGAAAAACTGTTTTTT CASSFAEKLFF
NA TRBJ1-2 TRBV4-3 TRBD1 TGCGCCAGCAGCCAGACACAGGGGGTACACTATGGCTACACCTTC CASSQTQGVHYGYTF
NA TRBJ2-1 TRBV20-1 TRBD2 TGCAGTGCGTCACTTAGCAGCGGGAGCCCCGATGAGCAGTTCTTC CSASLSSGSPDEQFF
NA TRBJ1-1 TRBV2 TRBD1 TGTGCCAGCAGCGTCCTTGACAGGGTGAACACTGAAGCTTTCTTT CASSVLDRVNTEAFF
many TRBJ2-1 TRBV7-6 NA TGTGCCAGCAGCTTAGCGCTAGAATCCTACAATGAGCAGTTCTTC CASSLALESYNEQFF
NA TRBJ1-5 TRBV27 NA TGTGCCAGCAGTCCCCTGGGAGGGGAAATGAATCAGCCCCAGCATTTT CASSPLGGEMNQPQHF
NA TRBJ2-1 TRBV6-5 NA TGTGCCAGCAGGAGATCTTCCGGGGCTTTCCACTTGTACAATGAGCAGTTCTTC CASRRSSGAFHLYNEQFF
few TRBJ2-6 TRBV27 TRBD2 TGTGCCAGCAGTTCCAGGACTAGCGGCCTAATAAAGACGACCTCTGGGGCCAACGTCCTGACTTTC CASSSRTSGLIKTTSGANVLTF
NA TRBJ1-4 TRBV7-8 NA TGTGCCAGCAGCCTGGGGAATTTTGCAACTAATGAAAAACTGTTTTTT CASSLGNFATNEKLFF
few TRBJ2-3 TRBV4-3 NA TGCGCCAGCAGCCTAACCTGGGAATCTGCAGATACGCAGTATTTT CASSLTWESADTQYF
few TRBJ2-3 TRBV24-1 NA TGTGCCACCAGTGAAACCGGGACCGAGTTAGCAGATACGCAGTATTTT CATSETGTELADTQYF
many TRBJ2-5 TRBV7-2 NA TGTGCCAGCAGCTTCAGCAAAGAGACCCAGTACTTC CASSFSKETQYF
few TRBJ1-1 TRBV6-5 TRBD1 TGTGCCAGCAGTTACCCGTCAGGGACAGGGGGCACTGAAGCTTTCTTT CASSYPSGTGGTEAFF
many TRBJ1-1 TRBV7-9 NA TGTGCCAGCAGCTCCCCCGACAGGAACACTGAAGCTTTCTTT CASSSPDRNTEAFF
many TRBJ1-4 TRBV7-6 TRBD1 TGTGCCAGCAGCTCTTTACAGGGGGCTTATGAAAAACTGTTTTTT CASSSLQGAYEKLFF
NA TRBJ1-1 TRBV12-5 TRBD1 TGTGCTAGTGGTTCTGGACAGGGGAACACTGAAGCTTTCTTT CASGSGQGNTEAFF
NA TRBJ2-7 TRBV15 NA TGTGCCACCAGCAGAGATCAGCTTCCGGGGACCTACGAGCAGTACTTC CATSRDQLPGTYEQYF
NA TRBJ1-6 TRBV27 NA TGTGCCAGCAGTTTCTTGGATTCACCCCTCCACTTT CASSFLDSPLHF
NA TRBJ1-1 TRBV4-3 NA TGCGCCAGCAGCCAAGACGTAGTGGGGAGCAGGCCTGAAGCTTTCTTT CASSQDVVGSRPEAFF
NA TRBJ2-2 TRBV13 TRBD2 TGTGCCAGCACCCGAAGCCCGAGGAGCGGGAGGGCCGGGGAGCTGTTTTTT CASTRSPRSGRAGELFF
many TRBJ2-5 TRBV7-2 TRBD1 TGTGCCAGCAGCCCGTTAGATAGAGGGGGCGGAGAGACCCAGTACTTC CASSPLDRGGGETQYF
NA TRBJ2-1 TRBV6-2/TRBV6-3 NA TGTGCCAGCAGTTTCTCAGGGAAACCTTACAATGAGCAGTTCTTC CASSFSGKPYNEQFF
few TRBJ2-3 TRBV14 NA TGTGCCAGCAGCCAAGATATGAGCGGCCACACAGATACGCAGTATTTT CASSQDMSGHTDTQYF
many TRBJ1-5 TRBV7-8 NA TGTGCCAGCAGCCAAGGGGGGGTACTCCCCAATCAGCCCCAGCATTTT CASSQGGVLPNQPQHF
many TRBJ2-1 TRBV6-2/TRBV6-3 NA TGTGCCAGCAGACCCCCCGGGGCTACTTACAATGAGCAGTTCTTC CASRPPGATYNEQFF
NA TRBJ2-7 TRBV5-4 NA TGTGCCAGCAGCTTGGGAACATCCCCCGATTCCTACGAGCAGTACTTC CASSLGTSPDSYEQYF
NA TRBJ2-3 TRBV20-1 TRBD2 TGCAGTGCTATTGGACTAGCGGGAGTTCTTAATACGCAGTATTTT CSAIGLAGVLNTQYF
NA TRBJ1-1 TRBV12-3/TRBV12-4 NA TGTGCCAGCAATAACCAGTTTAACACTGAAGCTTTCTTT CASNNQFNTEAFF
NA TRBJ2-1 TRBV7-6 NA TGTGCCAGCAGCTCAGAGTCCATGGCCTACAATGAGCAGTTCTTC CASSSESMAYNEQFF
NA TRBJ2-3 TRBV6-1 TRBD2 TGTGCCAGCAGCCCCATAGCGGGAGCAGGAGATACGCAGTATTTT CASSPIAGAGDTQYF
many TRBJ1-5 TRBV28 NA TGTGCCAGCCAGGGGATGGCTCGTCAGCCCCAGCATTTT CASQGMARQPQHF
NA TRBJ2-4 TRBV20-1 TRBD2 TGCAGTGCTAGTCAACTAGCGGTAGCCAAAAACATTCAGTACTTC CSASQLAVAKNIQYF
few TRBJ1-2 TRBV7-9 NA TGTGCCAGCAGCTACTTGAACTATGGCTACACCTTC CASSYLNYGYTF
NA TRBJ2-5 TRBV7-3 NA TGTGCCAGCAGCTTAAGTGTCCAAGAGACCCAGTACTTC CASSLSVQETQYF
few TRBJ2-3 TRBV30 NA TGTGCCTGGAGCTACGTAGTTACAGATACGCAGTATTTT CAWSYVVTDTQYF
NA TRBJ1-2 TRBV7-9 TRBD1 TGTGCCAGCAGCTGGACAGGGGATTCTGGCTACACCTTC CASSWTGDSGYTF